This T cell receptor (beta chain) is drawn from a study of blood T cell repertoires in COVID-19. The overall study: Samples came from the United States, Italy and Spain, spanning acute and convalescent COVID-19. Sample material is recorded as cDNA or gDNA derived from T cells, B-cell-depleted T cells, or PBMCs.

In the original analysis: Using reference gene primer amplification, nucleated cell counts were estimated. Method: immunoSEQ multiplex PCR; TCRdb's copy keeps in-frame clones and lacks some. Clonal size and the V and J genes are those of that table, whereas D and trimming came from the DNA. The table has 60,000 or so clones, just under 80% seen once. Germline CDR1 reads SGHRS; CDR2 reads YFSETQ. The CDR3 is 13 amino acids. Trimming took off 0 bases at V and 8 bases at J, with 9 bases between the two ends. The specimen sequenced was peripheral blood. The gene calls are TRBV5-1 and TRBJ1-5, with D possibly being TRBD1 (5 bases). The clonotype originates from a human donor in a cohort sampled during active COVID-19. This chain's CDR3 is CASSLGPGEPQHF. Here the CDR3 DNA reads TGCGCCAGCAGCTTGGGTCCGGGGGAGCCCCAGCATTTT.